This passage covers 4 T cell receptor beta chains from one sample sequenced in a study of blood T cell repertoires in COVID-19 (dated by TCRdb to the early 2020s). The protocol used for the library was the immunoSEQ multiplex PCR assay. The table was pulled from immuneACCESS by TCRdb, which kept in-frame rearrangements only. Such tables lose some clones; where checked, under half of the loss comes from unresolved V genes, and the rest has no known cause. This sample gives about 190,000 clones in total; 88% of them show up just once. Approximately 5.6% of the sample goes to the ten largest clones. The sequenced sample consisted of peripheral blood. These receptors were collected from a man between 40 and 49 years old with active or convalescent COVID-19.

The chain employs TRBV3-1 (or the pseudogene TRBV3-2) and TRBJ2-1; TRBD1 aligns across 11 bases. The V segment lost 4 bases and the J segment 7 bases; nucleotides outside the gene matches: 6. The CDR3 loop spans 15 amino acids. CDR1 LGHDT and CDR2 YNNKEL come from the germline V gene (reference sequence). For the CDR3, the DNA is TGTGCCAGCAGCCTTTCCGGACAGGGGGCAAATGAGCAGTTCTTC. It translates to CASSLSGQGANEQFF.

This clone was picked up a small number of times. CDR3: CASSEHTGTALSGYTF. The CDR3, as DNA: TGTGCCAGCAGTGAACATACCGGGACAGCTTTGTCTGGCTACACCTTC. The gene calls are TRBV25-1 and TRBJ1-2, with TRBD1 matching 7 bases. The CDR3 runs 16 residues. Germline CDR1 MGHDK, CDR2 SYGVNS. V lost 2 bases, J lost 7 bases, and 13 bases stayed unmatched.

V and J are TRBV6-2 or TRBV6-3 and TRBJ2-1, with TRBD2 as a possible D gene (5 bases). Per the germline V gene, CDR1 is MNHEY and CDR2 is SVGEGT. The V end lost 1 base, the J end lost 6 bases, and 10 bases lay between the germline ends. The CDR3 consists of 14 residues. As DNA, the CDR3 is TGTGCCAGCAGTTACTGGGAGACCGGCAATGAGCAGTTCTTC. This gives the protein CASSYWETGNEQFF.

V is TRBV7-2 and J is TRBJ1-4; tentatively, D is TRBD1 (6 bases). Between the trimmed V and J ends, which lost 2 bases and 7 bases, there was a span of 14 bases. The germline V gene encodes CDR1 SGHTA and CDR2 FQGNSA. This CDR3 has 15 residues. The CDR3 sequence: CASSLPKGVGEKLFF. Here the CDR3 DNA reads TGTGCCAGCAGCTTACCTAAGGGGGTGGGTGAAAAACTGTTTTTT.